This T cell receptor beta chain originates from a study of patients and donors after allogeneic stem cell transplantation. TCRdb independently ran MiXCR on the RT-PCR reads; one entry per CDR3 protein. The sample lists some 960,000 distinct CDR3 sequences; roughly 17% were seen once. The receptor comes from a human donor who was either an allogeneic HSCT recipient or a stem cell or donor lymphocyte infusion donor (not recorded which). It is not recorded whose cells these are; they may come from a transplant donor. Sequenced sample: blood, either unsorted or a sorted T cell fraction (not recorded which).

This CDR3 is CSARPTVGYGYTF. Here the CDR3 DNA reads TGCAGTGCTAGACCCACTGTGGGCTATGGCTACACCTTC. The chain joins TRBV20-1 to TRBJ1-2; D remains unclear. CDR3 length: 13 residues. Per the germline V gene, CDR1 is DFQATT and CDR2 is SNEGSKA (reference sequence). Trimming left V 2 bases short and J 4 bases short, with 11 bases between.